The 32 T cell receptor beta chains presented below share a single source sample, sequenced in a study of blood T cell repertoires in COVID-19. Repertoires were generated with immunoSEQ multiplex PCR, while TCRdb's copy carries only in-frame clones and drops some. This sample yields 50,000 to 70,000 clones, of which approximately 84% are seen a single time; around a sixth belongs to the top ten. Input material: peripheral blood. Every receptor here comes from a man aged 65 to 79 with active COVID-19.

The CDR3 protein is CASSVHLQGEPTYEQYF. The CDR3 DNA reads TGTGCCAGCAGCGTACACCTTCAGGGGGAACCCACCTACGAGCAGTACTTC. This chain joins TRBV11-2 and TRBJ2-7, with 7 positions matching TRBD1. J gave up 2 bases and V 5 bases, and 15 bases lay outside the gene matches. The CDR3 spans 17 residues. Germline CDR1 is SGHAT and CDR2 is FQNNGV.

This clone was counted a few times. This chain connects TRBV6-2 or TRBV6-3 to TRBJ1-1; D is undetermined. The CDR3 length is 15 residues. Between the trimmed V and J ends, which lost 5 bases and 0 bases, there was a span of 13 bases. Germline CDR1 reads MNHEY; CDR2 reads SVGEGT. The CDR3 bases are TGTGCCAGCAGTATCACCGCGAGGATGAACACTGAAGCTTTCTTT. Its translation is CASSITARMNTEAFF.

This chain uses TRBV7-6 with TRBJ1-2; no reliable D call. Germline-derived CDR1 and CDR2 are SGHVS and FNYEAQ. Trimming pared 5 bases from V and 4 bases from J, leaving 14 bases between. The CDR3 loop spans 14 amino acids. The CDR3 region is CASSPEQNSYGYTF. DNA of the CDR3: TGTGCCAGCAGCCCAGAACAGAACTCCTATGGCTACACCTTC.

The chain uses TRBV9 and TRBJ2-1, with 8 bases fitting TRBD2. Germline V gene data show CDR1 as SGDLS and CDR2 as YYNGEE. The CDR3 loop spans 14 amino acids. J gave up 7 bases and V 0 bases, and 3 bases lay outside the gene matches. The CDR3 DNA reads as TGTGCCAGCAGCGTAGACGGGAGGGCGAATGAGCAGTTCTTC. Translating gives CASSVDGRANEQFF.

This clone has more than one count but fewer than ten. The rearrangement joins TRBV5-8 to TRBJ2-7; no reliable D call. The CDR3 runs to 14 residues. Germline-derived CDR1 and CDR2 are SGHTS and YDEGEE. With 2 bases removed from V and 2 bases from J, the gap between germline ends came to 11 bases. The CDR3 nucleotides read TGTGCCAGCAGCTTCACGGCAGAGGCCTACGAGCAGTACTTC. Translated, it gives CASSFTAEAYEQYF.

V and J are TRBV6-2 or TRBV6-3 and TRBJ2-7; TRBD2 aligns across 9 bases. Germline V CDR1 and CDR2: MNHEY, SVGEGT. The CDR3 covers 16 residues. V lost 5 bases, J lost 6 bases, and 14 bases stayed unmatched. CDR3 nucleotide sequence: TGTGCCAGCAGTGGTCCGACTAGCGGAGTACCGGGCGAGCAGTACTTC. This encodes CASSGPTSGVPGEQYF.

This clone appeared a few times. CDR3 sequence (DNA): TGTGCCAGCAGCCCCGAGCACCATAACTATGGCTACACCTTC. Translation: CASSPEHHNYGYTF. The chain recombines TRBV6-2 or TRBV6-3 with TRBJ1-2; D ambiguous. The CDR3 totals 14 residues. V was pared by 6 bases and J by 1 base, with 12 bases between. Germline V lookup: CDR1 MNHEY, CDR2 SVGEGT.

The chain joins TRBV2 to TRBJ1-1; maybe TRBD1 (6 bases). Trimming stripped 7 bases from V and 3 bases from J, with 12 bases between. Germline loops: CDR1 SNHLY, CDR2 FYNNEI. The CDR3 is 13 residues long. The DNA of the CDR3 is TGTGCCAGCAAGGGGGACATCTACACTGAAGCTTTCTTT. This sequence encodes CASKGDIYTEAFF.

The rearrangement uses TRBV28 and TRBJ2-5; D remains unclear. The CDR3 extends over 17 amino acids. Germline V gene sequence: CDR1 MDHEN, CDR2 SYDVKM. Trimming took 3 bases from V and 6 from J, leaving 23 bases between them. The CDR3 region has the DNA TGTGCCAGCAGTTTTACCAGTTTGGAGACGTCCTCCAAGACCCAGTACTTC. This encodes CASSFTSLETSSKTQYF.

The chain joins TRBV3-1 (or the pseudogene TRBV3-2) to TRBJ1-6; no definite D call. The CDR3 spans 15 residues. Between the trimmed V and J ends, which lost 0 bases and 3 bases, there was a span of 6 bases. The germline V gene has CDR1 LGHDT and CDR2 YNNKEL (reference sequence). CDR3 amino acids: CASSQDSDYNSPLHF. Written as DNA, the CDR3 is TGTGCCAGCAGCCAAGACAGCGACTATAATTCACCCCTCCACTTT.

The V call is TRBV5-4, the J call TRBJ1-1; 9 bases agree with TRBD1. This CDR3 is 14 amino acids long. Losses at the gene ends were 3 bases for V and 1 base for J; bases not matched to a gene: 1. Per the germline V gene, CDR1 is SGHNT and CDR2 is YYREEE (reference sequence). The CDR3 spells CASSSGQGNTEAFF. CDR3 in DNA: TGTGCCAGCAGCTCGGGACAGGGGAACACTGAAGCTTTCTTT.

This rearrangement joins TRBV6-2 or TRBV6-3 to TRBJ1-1; 7 positions match TRBD1. The germline CDR1 and CDR2 sequences are MNHEY and SVGEGT. J lost 5 bases, V lost 4 bases, and 4 bases had no gene match. The CDR3 extends over 13 amino acids. CDR3 coding DNA: TGTGCCAGCAGTTGGGACAGAGGAACTGAAGCTTTCTTT. Residues: CASSWDRGTEAFF.

This clone is a singleton in its sample. The chain combines TRBV6-1 with TRBJ2-5, with 8 bases matching TRBD2. CDR3 length: 13 residues. CDR1 and CDR2 from the germline V gene are MNHNS and SASEGT. Losses at the gene ends were 3 bases for V and 4 bases for J; bases not matched to a gene: 1. The CDR3 DNA is TGTGCCAGCAGTGATCTAGCGGGAGAGACCCAGTACTTC. Translation: CASSDLAGETQYF.

The chain combines TRBV6-5 with TRBJ2-1; D ambiguous. This CDR3 contains 12 residues. Trimming cost V 6 bases and J 0 bases, with 3 bases left between them. Germline CDR1 and CDR2: MNHEY and SVGAGI. The CDR3 is CASRASYNEQFF. The CDR3 coding sequence is TGTGCCAGCAGAGCCTCCTACAATGAGCAGTTCTTC.

The J gene is TRBJ2-5, the V gene TRBV19; D is ambiguous. This CDR3 has 14 amino acids. Germline V gives CDR1 LNHDA, CDR2 SQIVND (reference sequence). Trimming left V 1 base short and J 4 bases short, with 10 bases between. The CDR3 DNA reads as TGTGCCAGTAGTATAGCCAGGCCAGGAGAGACCCAGTACTTC. This encodes CASSIARPGETQYF.

This clone has just one count. The genes are TRBV12-1 and TRBJ2-5; the tabulated D call, TRBD2, remains unverified against the DNA. TRBV12-1 constitutes a pseudogene. CDR3 length: 19 amino acids. The CDR3, as DNA: TGTGCCAGCAGCGGATTAAGGGAGGGGGAGGGCCAGAAGAAGGAGACCCAGTACTTC. This codes for CASSGLREGEGQKKETQYF.

The chain recombines TRBV7-2 with TRBJ2-5; D is uncertain. From germline, CDR1 is SGHTA and CDR2 FQGNSA. The CDR3 covers 13 residues. The germline V and J ends were trimmed by 2 bases and 5 bases, with 9 bases remaining between them. For the CDR3, the DNA is TGTGCCAGCAGCTTATTTGGCGGTGAGACCCAGTACTTC. Its protein product is CASSLFGGETQYF.

Only a few counts were recorded for this clone. The chain joins TRBV9 to TRBJ2-5; D is unresolved. Germline values: CDR1 SGDLS, CDR2 YYNGEE. V was shortened by 0 bases and J by 0 bases, with 3 bases between the two germline ends. The CDR3 contains 13 residues. DNA for the CDR3: TGTGCCAGCAGCGTAGCAAACCAAGAGACCCAGTACTTC. It codes for CASSVANQETQYF.

The chain uses TRBV28 and TRBJ2-7, with 7 bases aligning to TRBD2. The CDR3 spans 16 residues. The junction had 9 bases not matched to a gene; V was cut back by 4 bases and J by 0 bases. Germline loops: CDR1 MDHEN, CDR2 SYDVKM. The CDR3, as DNA: TGTGCCAGCAGTTATGGGACTACTAGTAGCTCCTACGAGCAGTACTTC. Translating it yields CASSYGTTSSSYEQYF.

This clone was seen a few times. The V gene is TRBV10-3, the J gene TRBJ2-2; D possibly corresponds to TRBD1 (6 bases). Germline-derived CDR1 and CDR2 are ENHRY and SYGVKD. V gave up 6 bases and J gave up 2 bases, with 13 bases separating them. The CDR3 has 15 amino acids. This CDR3 reads CAISAQGLNTGELFF. The CDR3 DNA follows: TGTGCCATCAGCGCTCAGGGGCTTAACACCGGGGAGCTGTTTTTT.

The V and J genes are TRBV7-3 and TRBJ2-5; tentatively, D is TRBD2 (6 bases). The ends were cut back, 3 bases at V and 4 bases at J, with 9 bases in the middle. Germline V gene lookup returns CDR1 SGHTA and CDR2 FQGTGA. The CDR3 covers 13 residues. In nucleotides, the CDR3 is TGTGCCAGCAGCTTCATGGGGGGAGAGACCCAGTACTTC. This sequence encodes CASSFMGGETQYF.

This sequence joins TRBV29-1 and TRBJ2-1; TRBD2 matches at 7 bases. Germline CDR1 and CDR2: SQVTM and ANQGSEA. The trim removed 7 bases at V and 5 bases at J, leaving 14 bases unmatched. The CDR3 runs 15 residues. The CDR3 loop reads CSASPSSGGDNEQFF. The CDR3 DNA reads TGCAGCGCCTCGCCTTCTAGCGGCGGTGACAATGAGCAGTTCTTC.

V gene TRBV19 combines with J gene TRBJ2-1; D possibly corresponds to TRBD2 (5 bases). V lost 3 bases and J 9 bases, leaving 6 bases between the germline ends. The CDR3 is 11 residues long. Per the germline V gene, CDR1 is LNHDA and CDR2 is SQIVND (reference sequence). CDR3: CASSIAGEQFF. In DNA form, the CDR3 reads TGTGCCAGTAGTATCGCGGGTGAGCAGTTCTTC.

This chain links TRBV19 with TRBJ2-4; the match to TRBD1 covers 7 bases. V shed 3 bases, J shed 0 bases, and the junction held 5 bases outside the gene matches. CDR1 is LNHDA and CDR2 is SQIVND in the germline V gene (reference sequence). This CDR3 contains 16 residues. The CDR3: CASSMGQILAKNIQYF. The CDR3 DNA reads TGTGCCAGTAGTATGGGACAGATTTTAGCCAAAAACATTCAGTACTTC.

The gene calls are TRBV9 and TRBJ2-7, with D possibly being TRBD2 (5 bases). The CDR3 has 14 amino acids. V was cut by 7 bases and J by 1 base, with 15 bases left in between. Germline assignment: CDR1 SGDLS and CDR2 YYNGEE. The CDR3 nucleotides are TGTGCCAGCGGGGTCGGGATAGAATCCTACGAGCAGTACTTC. This sequence encodes CASGVGIESYEQYF.

Of note for this clone: In the same sample, other DNA sequences code for this CDR3. The rearrangement joins TRBV19 to TRBJ1-1, with D perhaps TRBD1 (6 bases). The V end lost 2 bases, the J end lost 4 bases, and 14 bases lay between the germline ends. This CDR3 contains 15 residues. The germline V gene has CDR1 LNHDA and CDR2 SQIVND (reference sequence). In DNA form, the CDR3 reads TGTGCCAGTAGTATATTACAGGGTCTGGGCACTGAAGCTTTCTTT. This sequence encodes CASSILQGLGTEAFF.

J is TRBJ2-4 and V is TRBV19; D possibly corresponds to TRBD2 (6 bases). This CDR3 spans 12 amino acids. Per germline, CDR1 LNHDA and CDR2 SQIVND (reference sequence). The germline V and J ends were trimmed by 4 bases and 9 bases, with 10 bases remaining between them. The DNA for the CDR3 is TGTGCCAGTAGTAATCGGAGGGGCATTCAGTACTTC. Amino acid sequence: CASSNRRGIQYF.

J is TRBJ2-4 and V is TRBV6-1; 9 bases are shared with TRBD1. Germline assignment: CDR1 MNHNS and CDR2 SASEGT. With V trimmed by 4 bases and J by 0 bases, 4 bases remained unmatched. The CDR3 is 16 amino acids. CDR3: CASSAGTGLAKNIQYF. The CDR3 region has the DNA TGTGCCAGCAGTGCCGGGACAGGGTTAGCCAAAAACATTCAGTACTTC.

The chain is built from TRBV19 and TRBJ2-3; 8 bases align to TRBD1. Germline CDR1 LNHDA, CDR2 SQIVND (reference sequence). V shed 5 bases and J 7 bases; nucleotides not matched to a gene: 8. There are 14 residues in the CDR3. The CDR3 DNA reads TGTGCCAGTAGTCCACGACAGGGGACGTATACGCAGTATTTT. Amino acids: CASSPRQGTYTQYF.

J is TRBJ2-7 and V is TRBV11-3, with 11 nucleotides matching TRBD1. The CDR3 length is 14 residues. Germline lookup yields CDR1 SGHNT and CDR2 YENEEA. The trim removed 3 bases at V and 2 bases at J, leaving 0 bases unmatched. The CDR3 sequence is CASSLGQGAYEQYF. The CDR3 nucleotides are TGTGCCAGCAGCTTGGGACAGGGGGCCTACGAGCAGTACTTC.

The chain carries TRBV20-1 and TRBJ2-5; D is perhaps TRBD1 (6 bases). Germline assignment: CDR1 DFQATT and CDR2 SNEGSKA (reference sequence). Trimming shortened V by 3 bases and J by 2 bases, and 19 bases separated the two germline ends. CDR3 length equals 16 residues. For the CDR3, the DNA is TGCAGTGCTAGTAAGGTGAAAGGGGGATCGCAAGAGACCCAGTACTTC. Translated, it gives CSASKVKGGSQETQYF.

This sequence joins TRBV5-5 and TRBJ2-2; 9 positions agree with TRBD1. CDR3 length: 15 residues. In germline, CDR1 is SGHKS, CDR2 YYEKEE (reference sequence). With V trimmed by 3 bases and J by 6 bases, 6 bases remained unmatched. This CDR3 is CASSWRGTGSGELFF. The CDR3 DNA is TGTGCCAGCAGCTGGAGGGGGACAGGGTCCGGGGAGCTGTTTTTT.